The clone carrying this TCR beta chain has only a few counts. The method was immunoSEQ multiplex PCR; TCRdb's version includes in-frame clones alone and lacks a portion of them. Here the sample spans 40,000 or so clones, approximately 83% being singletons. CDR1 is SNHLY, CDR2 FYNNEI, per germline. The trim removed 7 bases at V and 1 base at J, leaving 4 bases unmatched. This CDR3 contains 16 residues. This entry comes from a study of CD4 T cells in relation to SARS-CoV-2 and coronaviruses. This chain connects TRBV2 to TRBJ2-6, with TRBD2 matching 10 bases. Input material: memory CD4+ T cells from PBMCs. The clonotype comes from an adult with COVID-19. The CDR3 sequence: CASTAGLASGANVLTF. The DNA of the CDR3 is TGTGCCAGCACCGCGGGACTAGCGTCTGGGGCCAACGTCCTGACTTTC.